This record looks at one T cell receptor beta chain sequence and its context. Its antigen is undetermined. Per the germline V gene, CDR1 is SGHVS and CDR2 is FNYEAQ. This CDR3 contains 16 residues. This specimen belongs to a study of CXCR3-negative and CXCR3-positive naive CD8 T cells. Study-wide points: Naive cells that were CXCR3-negative or CXCR3-positive used TRBV-TRBJ genes alike, while memory cells diverged. Once cells were cryopreserved, CXCR3 expression went down partly, and most assays used fresh PBMCs.

The libraries of TRB cDNA were prepared using 5' RACE with UMI labels. From the 5' RACE reads, TCRdb lists one entry per CDR3 protein and no DNA. This sample contains about 130,000 distinct CDR3 sequences. J is TRBJ2-4 and V is TRBV7-6; the D call from TCRdb, TRBD1, cannot be confirmed without DNA. The clonotype was recovered from a human donor in good health. Some clones in this sample may be carry-over from other donors' samples. The material sequenced was naive CXCR3- CD8+ T cells from blood. As to subset: CD45RO-CCR7+CD27+CD95- naive CD8+ T cells lacking CXCR3 (TNR3-). The CDR3 loop reads CASSPWDGLAKNIQYF.